The present T cell receptor beta chain was sequenced within a study of blood T cells in healthy people across ages. Alongside a J-beta primer mix, a sample-barcoded 5' primer served in a second PCR lasting about 7 to 12 cycles. In TCRdb, the 5' RACE reads were re-called with MiXCR into one record per CDR3 protein. The sample carries about 1.8 million distinct CDR3 sequences, less than 50% recorded once. Trimming removed 2 bases from V and 13 bases from J, with 18 bases in between. The CDR3 has 14 amino acids. Sequenced: blood. This sequence joins TRBV12-3 or TRBV12-4 and TRBJ2-4, with a possible D match to TRBD1 (5 bases). The source is a woman aged 40-49 years in good health. CDR3 residues: CASSLSGGDRTQYF. The DNA of the CDR3 is TGTGCCAGCAGTTTAAGTGGCGGTGACAGAACCCAGTACTTC.